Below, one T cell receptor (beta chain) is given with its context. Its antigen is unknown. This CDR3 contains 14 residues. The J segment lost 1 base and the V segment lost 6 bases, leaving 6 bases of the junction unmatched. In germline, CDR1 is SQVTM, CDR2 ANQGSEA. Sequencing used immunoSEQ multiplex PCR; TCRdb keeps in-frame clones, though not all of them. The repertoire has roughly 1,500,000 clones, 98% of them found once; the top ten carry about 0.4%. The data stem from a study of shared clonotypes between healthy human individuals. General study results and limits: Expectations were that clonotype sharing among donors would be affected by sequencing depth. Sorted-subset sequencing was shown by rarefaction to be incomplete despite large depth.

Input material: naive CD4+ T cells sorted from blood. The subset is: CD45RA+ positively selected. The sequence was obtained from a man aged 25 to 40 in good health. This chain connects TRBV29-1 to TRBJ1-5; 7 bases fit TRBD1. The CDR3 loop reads CSVIWTGSNQPQHF. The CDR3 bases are TGCAGCGTGATATGGACAGGAAGCAATCAGCCCCAGCATTTT.